Each of the 24 T cell receptor beta chains below was sequenced from the same sample in a study of T cell changes during pregnancy in multiple sclerosis. Clones were sequenced by immunoSEQ multiplex PCR, and TCRdb holds only the in-frame ones, with some missing. The sample lists 55,000 to 85,000 clones; 92% were seen once. The starting material was peripheral blood, obtained after pregnancy. These receptors were collected from a female donor with multiple sclerosis, enrolled in a pregnancy study.

This clone was observed a single time. The V and J genes are TRBV28 and TRBJ2-5; 9 bases line up with TRBD1. This CDR3 contains 17 residues. V shed 5 bases and J 2 bases; nucleotides not matched to a gene: 12. CDR1 is MDHEN, CDR2 SYDVKM, per germline. CDR3 loop: CASSPQGARFPQETQYF. The CDR3 bases are TGTGCCAGCAGTCCACAGGGGGCGAGATTCCCACAAGAGACCCAGTACTTC.

The chain combines TRBV10-3 with TRBJ2-5; 9 nucleotides match TRBD2. Trimming at V came to 4 bases and at J to 4 bases, leaving 16 bases not matched to a gene. The germline CDR1 and CDR2 sequences are ENHRY and SYGVKD. The CDR3 covers 18 residues. The chain's CDR3 is CAISAGPGLASMGETQYF. The CDR3 bases are TGTGCCATCAGTGCTGGCCCGGGACTAGCCTCTATGGGAGAGACCCAGTACTTC.

V gene TRBV19 combines with J gene TRBJ2-3; D is perhaps TRBD1 (6 bases). Trimming took off 10 bases at V and 2 bases at J, with 13 bases between the two ends. Per the germline V gene, CDR1 is LNHDA and CDR2 is SQIVND (reference sequence). The CDR3 spans 13 residues. The CDR3 DNA reads TGTGCCACTGAGGACAGAAACACAGATACGCAGTATTTT. Residues: CATEDRNTDTQYF.

V and J are TRBV5-1 and TRBJ2-3, with 7 bases matching TRBD2. Trimming at V came to 4 bases and at J to 3 bases, leaving 11 bases not matched to a gene. Germline CDR1 is SGHRS and CDR2 is YFSETQ. There are 16 residues in the CDR3. The CDR3 region has the DNA TGCGCCAGCAGCCTTTGGGGGGAGGGCATGACAGATACGCAGTATTTT. Translating it yields CASSLWGEGMTDTQYF.

V is TRBV19 and J is TRBJ1-2; tentative D call: TRBD1 (5 bases). CDR1 LNHDA and CDR2 SQIVND come from the germline V gene (reference sequence). The V and J ends lost 6 bases and 7 bases respectively, with 18 bases between them. The CDR3 spans 14 residues. This chain's CDR3 is CASRGGHTAAGYTF. CDR3 bases: TGTGCCAGTAGGGGTGGACACACGGCGGCTGGCTACACCTTC.

The chain links TRBV5-8 to TRBJ2-1; perhaps TRBD2 as D (6 bases). The CDR3 is 15 amino acids. With 2 bases removed from V and 4 bases from J, the gap between germline ends came to 13 bases. In germline, CDR1 is SGHTS, CDR2 YDEGEE. CDR3 protein: CASSLFQGGYNEQFF. CDR3 nucleotide sequence: TGTGCCAGCAGCTTATTCCAGGGAGGTTACAATGAGCAGTTCTTC.

The chain has TRBV20-1 and TRBJ2-7, with TRBD2 matching over 10 bases. Looked up from germline, CDR1 is DFQATT and CDR2 is SNEGSKA (reference sequence). The CDR3 totals 11 residues. CDR3 sequence reads: CSTSGKYEQYF. The CDR3 bases are TGCAGCACTAGCGGGAAATACGAGCAGTACTTC.

This chain links TRBV5-1 with TRBJ1-3; 7 bases line up with TRBD1. The germline V gene has CDR1 SGHRS and CDR2 YFSETQ. The CDR3 has 18 residues. V was pared by 0 bases and J by 0 bases, with 9 bases of the junction left unmatched. CDR3 loop: CASSLGTGARGSGNTIYF. The CDR3 bases are TGCGCCAGCAGCTTGGGGACAGGCGCCCGGGGCTCTGGAAACACCATATATTTT.

The chain links TRBV7-9 to TRBJ2-1; a weak D match, TRBD2 (5 bases). V lost 4 bases to trimming and J lost 2 bases, with 12 bases between them. The CDR3 is 15 amino acids. Germline-derived CDR1 and CDR2 are SEHNR and FQNEAQ (reference sequence). Written as DNA, the CDR3 is TGTGCCAGCAGCTCGGACGGAGGAGCCTACAATGAGCAGTTCTTC. Its translation: CASSSDGGAYNEQFF.

This sequence joins TRBV5-1 and TRBJ1-1, with D perhaps TRBD1 (5 bases). V was pared by 3 bases and J by 6 bases, with 18 bases between. This CDR3 is 15 amino acids long. Germline-derived CDR1 and CDR2 are SGHRS and YFSETQ. CDR3 protein: CASSSGEGAGAEAFF. The CDR3 DNA follows: TGCGCCAGCAGCTCGGGAGAAGGGGCCGGGGCTGAAGCTTTCTTT.

V gene TRBV10-1 combines with J gene TRBJ2-7; 8 bases match TRBD1. The CDR3 runs to 13 residues. The germline V gene has CDR1 WNHNN and CDR2 SYGVQD (reference sequence). With V trimmed by 6 bases and J by 4 bases, 5 bases remained unmatched. This chain's CDR3 is CASSWTGSYEQYF. CDR3 DNA: TGCGCCAGCAGCTGGACAGGGAGTTACGAGCAGTACTTC.

The chain has TRBV5-1 and TRBJ2-1; 7 bases are a match to TRBD2. Germline CDR1 SGHRS, CDR2 YFSETQ. V was pared by 0 bases and J by 5 bases, with 8 bases of the junction left unmatched. The CDR3 runs 16 residues. CDR3 bases: TGCGCCAGCAGCTTGGGCCGACTAGCAGAAAACAATGAGCAGTTCTTC. It yields the protein CASSLGRLAENNEQFF.

This rearrangement joins TRBV20-1 to TRBJ2-7; perhaps TRBD1 as D (7 bases). V was trimmed by 4 bases and J by 4 bases, leaving 8 bases between them. Germline assignment: CDR1 DFQATT and CDR2 SNEGSKA (reference sequence). The CDR3 runs 11 residues. The CDR3 sequence: CSATGGYEQYF. The CDR3 nucleotides are TGCAGTGCTACAGGGGGGTACGAGCAGTACTTC.

The J gene is TRBJ2-5, the V gene TRBV5-4, with 9 bases identical to TRBD1. The junction had 1 base not matched to a gene; V was cut back by 5 bases and J by 5 bases. The V gene's germline CDR1 is SGHNT and CDR2 YYREEE (reference sequence). The CDR3 contains 12 residues. The CDR3 sequence is CASRGQGETQYF. In nucleotides, the CDR3 is TGTGCCAGCAGAGGACAGGGGGAGACCCAGTACTTC.

The CDR3 DNA sequence: TGTGCCAGCTCCCTTACTAGCATTCAAGATACGCAGTATTTT. Protein product: CASSLTSIQDTQYF. The chain joins TRBV18 to TRBJ2-3; a possible D gene is TRBD2 (6 bases). The CDR3 is 14 amino acids. Trimming left V 6 bases short and J 5 bases short, with 15 bases between. Per germline, CDR1 KGHSH and CDR2 LQKENI.

The chain joins TRBV27 to TRBJ2-5; D remains ambiguous. The V and J ends lost 0 bases and 4 bases respectively, with 6 bases between them. This CDR3 has 13 residues. Germline V gene lookup returns CDR1 MNHEY and CDR2 SMNVEV (reference sequence). CDR3 amino acids: CASSLSRLETQYF. The CDR3 DNA reads as TGTGCCAGCAGTTTATCGAGACTAGAGACCCAGTACTTC.

The CDR3 region has the DNA TGCGCCAGCAGCCAAGCCGGCGGGGCTCGGGCCGGCTACACCTTC. Translating it yields CASSQAGGARAGYTF. The chain has TRBV4-1 and TRBJ1-2; possible D gene TRBD1, 5 bases. V lost 1 base and J 8 bases, leaving 17 bases between the germline ends. CDR3 length equals 15 residues. From germline, CDR1 is MGHRA and CDR2 YSYEKL.

This chain connects TRBV29-1 to TRBJ2-5; D call uncertain. Trimming removed 3 bases from V and 1 base from J, with 6 bases in between. The CDR3 runs 12 residues. Germline CDR1 SQVTM, CDR2 ANQGSEA. The CDR3 sequence is CSVDHPQETQYF. The CDR3 DNA sequence: TGCAGCGTTGATCATCCCCAAGAGACCCAGTACTTC.

J is TRBJ2-2 and V is TRBV5-1; 7 nucleotides match TRBD1. The CDR3 covers 14 residues. V dropped 3 bases and J dropped 5; count of bases not matched to a gene: 4. Germline values: CDR1 SGHRS, CDR2 YFSETQ. The CDR3 nucleotides read TGCGCCAGCAGCTCCTTACAGGGGACCGGGGAGCTGTTTTTT. Amino acid sequence: CASSSLQGTGELFF.

The chain joins TRBV4-3 to TRBJ2-3, with TRBD2 identical over 7 bases. The CDR3 totals 16 residues. Germline-derived CDR1 and CDR2 are LGHNA and YSLEER. V was clipped by 0 bases and J by 2 bases; unmatched bases: 5. The CDR3 reads CASSQDRSGVTDTQYF. CDR3 in DNA: TGCGCCAGCAGCCAAGATCGGAGCGGGGTCACAGATACGCAGTATTTT.

V is TRBV5-1 and J is TRBJ1-5, with unresolved D. Trimming removed 2 bases at V and 5 bases at J, with 11 bases between. This CDR3 is built from 14 residues. The germline V gene has CDR1 SGHRS and CDR2 YFSETQ. The CDR3 loop is CASSFSGGDQPQHF. The CDR3, as DNA: TGCGCCAGCAGCTTCTCAGGAGGCGATCAGCCCCAGCATTTT.

J is TRBJ2-2 and V is TRBV2; no definite D call. CDR1 is SNHLY, CDR2 FYNNEI, per germline. V lost 2 bases, J lost 4 bases, and 11 bases lay in between. CDR3 length: 15 amino acids. The CDR3 coding sequence is TGTGCCAGCAGTGAATCCGGGTATAGCACCGGGGAGCTGTTTTTT. It codes for CASSESGYSTGELFF.

V usage is TRBV4-2 and J usage is TRBJ2-2, with 11 positions matching TRBD2. CDR1 and CDR2 (germline): LGHNA, YNFKEQ. Losses at the gene ends were 6 bases for V and 5 bases for J; bases not matched to a gene: 11. The CDR3 has 17 residues. Here the CDR3 DNA reads TGTGCCAGCAGTTTCCCGACTAGCGGGATCCAAACCGGGGAGCTGTTTTTT. Translated, it gives CASSFPTSGIQTGELFF.

The genes are TRBV19 and TRBJ1-2; 8 nucleotides agree with TRBD1. The trim removed 9 bases at V and 8 bases at J, leaving 14 bases unmatched. The CDR3 consists of 14 residues. CDR1 and CDR2 (germline): LNHDA, SQIVND (reference sequence). CDR3 loop: CASETGTGISGYTF. The CDR3 DNA follows: TGTGCCAGCGAGACCGGGACAGGAATATCCGGCTACACCTTC.